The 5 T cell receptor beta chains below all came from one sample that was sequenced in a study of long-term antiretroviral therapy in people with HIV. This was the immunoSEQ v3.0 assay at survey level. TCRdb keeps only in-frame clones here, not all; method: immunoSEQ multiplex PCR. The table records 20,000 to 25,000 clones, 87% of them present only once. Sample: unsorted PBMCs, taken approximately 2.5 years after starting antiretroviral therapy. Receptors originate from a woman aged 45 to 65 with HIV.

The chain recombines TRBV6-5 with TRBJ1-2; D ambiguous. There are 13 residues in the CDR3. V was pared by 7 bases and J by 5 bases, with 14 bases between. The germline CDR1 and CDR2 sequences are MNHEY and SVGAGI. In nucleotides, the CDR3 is TGTGCCAGCACCGCCGGGTCCTTTTATGGCTACACCTTC. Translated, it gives CASTAGSFYGYTF.

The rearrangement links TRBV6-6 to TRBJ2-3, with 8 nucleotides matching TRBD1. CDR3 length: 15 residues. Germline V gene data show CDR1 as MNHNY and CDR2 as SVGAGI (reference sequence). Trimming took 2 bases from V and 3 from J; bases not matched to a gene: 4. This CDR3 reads CASSYEQGATDTQYF. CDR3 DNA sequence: TGTGCCAGCAGTTACGAGCAGGGGGCGACAGATACGCAGTATTTT.

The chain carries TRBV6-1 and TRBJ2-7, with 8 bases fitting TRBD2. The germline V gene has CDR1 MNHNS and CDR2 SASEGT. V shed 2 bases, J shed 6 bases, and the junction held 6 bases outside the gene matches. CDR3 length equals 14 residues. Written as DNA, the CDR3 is TGTGCCAGCAGTGAAACCCCCCGGGAGGGCGAGCAGTACTTC. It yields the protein CASSETPREGEQYF.

The CDR3 DNA sequence: TGTGCCAGCAGTTCAGGGTCGGCCGGGGAGCTGTTTTTT. The encoded protein is CASSSGSAGELFF. The V and J genes are TRBV27 and TRBJ2-2, with D possibly matching TRBD1 (5 bases). CDR3 length: 13 amino acids. V was shortened by 4 bases and J by 6 bases, with 9 bases between the two germline ends. Germline-derived CDR1 and CDR2 are MNHEY and SMNVEV (reference sequence).

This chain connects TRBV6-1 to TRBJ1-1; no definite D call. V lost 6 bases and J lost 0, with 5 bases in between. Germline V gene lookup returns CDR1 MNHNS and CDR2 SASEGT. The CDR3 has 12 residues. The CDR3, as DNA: TGTGCCAGCAGGGTGGTGAACACTGAAGCTTTCTTT. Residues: CASRVVNTEAFF.